A selection of T cell receptor beta chains follows, all from one sample in a study of early T cells in non-severe SARS-CoV-2 infection. TCRdb processed the 5' RACE reads anew with MiXCR; each CDR3 protein has one entry. The sample lists more than 75,000 distinct CDR3 sequences; 12% to 15% were seen once. The sequenced material came from whole blood. The receptors were sampled from an adult who was a healthcare worker with PCR-confirmed SARS-CoV-2 infection or an uninfected control (not recorded which). CDR3s leave out the opening cysteine and the closing phenylalanine or tryptophan. The order of the fields is J gene, clone size, D gene, V gene, CDR3 protein. The D gene is left open where the match is weak. The size of a clone is reported for some rows only, either as once, few or many, or as a class for expanded clones.

J: TRBJ1-5; size: -; D: -; V: TRBV4-2; CDR3: ASSQGPVNQPQH
J: TRBJ2-2; size: -; D: TRBD2; V: TRBV12-3/TRBV12-4; CDR3: ASSSSGLAGGPNTGELF
J: TRBJ2-5; size: few; D: -; V: TRBV11-2; CDR3: ASSRDKGQETQY
J: TRBJ1-1; size: few; D: -; V: TRBV14; CDR3: ASSRTTDTEAF
J: TRBJ2-3; size: -; D: -; V: TRBV6-5; CDR3: ASRTGGRTDTQY
J: TRBJ2-1; size: -; D: TRBD2; V: TRBV11-2; CDR3: ASSSLTSGGHYNEQF
J: TRBJ1-1; size: -; D: TRBD1; V: TRBV28; CDR3: ASSVTGGTAAF
J: TRBJ1-2; size: few; D: -; V: TRBV2; CDR3: ASSVAGAGYT
J: TRBJ2-3; size: few; D: -; V: TRBV2; CDR3: ASSDMAPADTQY
J: TRBJ1-1; size: few; D: -; V: TRBV6-1; CDR3: ASSEGYGVTEAF
J: TRBJ2-2; size: -; D: -; V: TRBV7-2; CDR3: AGSSRVAGELF
J: TRBJ2-7; size: few; D: -; V: TRBV5-4; CDR3: ASSLVYGSGAANSYEQY
J: TRBJ1-2; size: few; D: -; V: TRBV19; CDR3: ASKGGHTNYGYT
J: TRBJ1-1; size: -; D: -; V: TRBV10-1; CDR3: ASSGDGGTEAF
J: TRBJ1-5; size: -; D: -; V: TRBV12-3/TRBV12-4; CDR3: ASSFQANQPQH
J: TRBJ2-2; size: few; D: -; V: TRBV24-1; CDR3: ATHGSGGELF
J: TRBJ1-2; size: -; D: TRBD1; V: TRBV27; CDR3: ASRKTGSHNYGYT
J: TRBJ1-2; size: -; D: TRBD1; V: TRBV28; CDR3: ASSFRRQGFDYGYT
J: TRBJ1-2; size: -; D: -; V: TRBV27; CDR3: ASSLSSSVGYT
J: TRBJ2-2; size: once; D: -; V: TRBV10-3; CDR3: DTTDTGELF
J: TRBJ2-1; size: -; D: TRBD2; V: TRBV10-3; CDR3: ASILAGSYNEQF
J: TRBJ2-7; size: few; D: TRBD2; V: TRBV6-5; CDR3: ASSYSGNRLAGGQREQY
J: TRBJ1-3; size: few; D: TRBD1; V: TRBV27; CDR3: ASTSGTGGNTIY
J: TRBJ2-3; size: -; D: -; V: TRBV4-2; CDR3: ASSPSIADTQY
J: TRBJ2-7; size: few; D: -; V: TRBV28; CDR3: ASTEGGAYEQY
J: TRBJ1-2; size: few; D: -; V: TRBV19; CDR3: ASSTNRDGNYGYT
J: TRBJ2-3; size: once; D: -; V: TRBV6-2/TRBV6-3; CDR3: ASGPSTTHSTDTQY
J: TRBJ2-5; size: -; D: TRBD1; V: TRBV27; CDR3: ASSLYRTGVQTQY
J: TRBJ1-6; size: -; D: -; V: TRBV30; CDR3: AWLGGSSYNSPLH
J: TRBJ2-1; size: -; D: -; V: TRBV11-2; CDR3: ASSLTINEQF
J: TRBJ1-3; size: -; D: -; V: TRBV10-1; CDR3: ASKGTELRNTIY